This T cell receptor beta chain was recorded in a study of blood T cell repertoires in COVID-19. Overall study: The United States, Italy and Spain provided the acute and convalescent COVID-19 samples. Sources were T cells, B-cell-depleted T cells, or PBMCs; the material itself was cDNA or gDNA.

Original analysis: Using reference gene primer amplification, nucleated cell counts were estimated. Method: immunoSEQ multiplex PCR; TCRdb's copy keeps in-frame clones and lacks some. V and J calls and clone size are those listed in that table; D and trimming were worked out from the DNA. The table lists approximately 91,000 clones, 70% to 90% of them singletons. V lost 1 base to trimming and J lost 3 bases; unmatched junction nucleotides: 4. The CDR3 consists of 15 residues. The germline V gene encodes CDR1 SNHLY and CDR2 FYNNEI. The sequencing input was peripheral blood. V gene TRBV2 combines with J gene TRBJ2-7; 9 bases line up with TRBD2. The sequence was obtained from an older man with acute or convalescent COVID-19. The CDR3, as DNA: TGTGCCAGCAGTGAAGAGCTAGCGGGGATCTACGAGCAGTACGTC. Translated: CASSEELAGIYEQYV.